A single TCR beta chain is shown here with its context. Its cognate antigen is unknown. Sequencing was performed with immunoSEQ multiplex PCR; in TCRdb, only in-frame clones are kept and a portion is missing. The table shows roughly 39,000 clones, with roughly 74% occurring only once. After removal of 3 bases from V and 16 bases from J, the junction contained 11 bases not matched to a gene. The CDR3 has 12 residues. From germline, CDR1 is GTSNPN and CDR2 SVGIG (reference sequence). These data belong to a study of a mutant IDH1 vaccine in newly diagnosed glioma. In the study overall: Averaging 40.4 years of age, treated patients were around 60% male and approximately 40% female. Antecedent treatment encompassed radiotherapy, temozolomide, or their combination; the majority received both. General observations from the study: The occurrence of vaccine-induced immune responses was seen in around 92% of patients.

Stated time point: week 5, during vaccination. Topical imiquimod accompanied each vaccine dose, which consisted of 300 ug of mutant IDH1 20-mer peptide. This TCR was sampled from a man in his forties with glioma. The material was PBMCs, obtained from a glioma patient whose treatment included an IDH1 peptide vaccine. The genes are TRBV30 and TRBJ1-5; 8 bases align to TRBD1. The CDR3 loop reads CAWSQTGAVFHF. The CDR3 DNA is TGTGCCTGGAGCCAGACAGGGGCCGTCTTCCATTTT. The whole variable domain, remainder taken from reference TRBV30 and TRBJ1-5, is SQTIHQWPATLVQPVGSPLSLECTVEGTSNPNLYWYRQAAGRGLQLLFYSVGIGQISSEVPQNLSASRPQDRQFILSSKKLLLSDSGFYLCAWSQTGAVFHFGDGTRLSIL.